This T cell receptor beta chain emerged from a study of shared clonotypes between healthy human individuals. Study-level findings and limits: Of the naive CD4 clonotypes, around 5.2% were shared across a few donors. Clonotype sharing among donors was thought likely to change with sequencing depth.

CD4+ cells were split into CD45RA+ naive and CD45RA-negative memory subsets. Genomic DNA of every subset was divided equally among multiple immunoSEQ plates. Libraries were prepared by immunoSEQ multiplex PCR; TCRdb keeps only in-frame clonotypes and omits some of them. The sample carries 2 million to 3 million clones, roughly 93% recorded once. Per germline, CDR1 LNHDA and CDR2 SQIVND (reference sequence). CDR3 length equals 13 residues. The ends were cut back, 5 bases at V and 0 bases at J, with 7 bases in the middle. As to this clone: Its antigen is unidentified.

This chain links TRBV19 with TRBJ1-1, with D tentatively TRBD1 (6 bases). Sequenced material: naive CD4+ T cells from PBMCs. Specified subset: CD45RA+ positively selected. This clonotype was obtained from a man younger than 30 in good health. Some clones in this sample may be carry-over from other donors' samples. CDR3 sequence (DNA): TGTGCCAGTAGTGGACAGATGAACACTGAAGCTTTCTTT. Its translation: CASSGQMNTEAFF. Drawing the rest from reference TRBV19 and TRBJ1-1, the complete variable domain is DGGITQSPKYLFRKEGQNVTLSCEQNLNHDAMYWYRQDPGQGLRLIYYSQIVNDFQKGDIAEGYSVSREKKESFPLTVTSAQKNPTAFYLCASSGQMNTEAFFGQGTRLTVV.